This TCR beta chain was observed in a study of blood T cell repertoires in COVID-19. Overall study: Collection of acute and convalescent COVID-19 samples took place in the United States, Italy and Spain.

V lost 2 bases, J lost 2 bases, and 9 bases lay in between. The CDR3 has 14 amino acids. Germline assignment: CDR1 MNHEY and CDR2 SVGAGI. Measured with immunoSEQ multiplex PCR; TCRdb has only the in-frame clones, and not every one. The sample contains roughly 280,000 clones, approximately 83% of which appear only once. Material for sequencing was peripheral blood. The sequence was collected from a woman between 65 and 79 years old with acute or convalescent COVID-19. The chain is built from TRBV6-5 and TRBJ2-5; D call uncertain. The CDR3 nucleotides read TGTGCCAGCAGTTACAGTGGAGCACAAGAGACCCAGTACTTC. Its protein is CASSYSGAQETQYF.